This T cell receptor beta chain was profiled in a study of T cell responses to AZD1222 COVID-19 vaccine. Measured with immunoSEQ multiplex PCR; TCRdb has only the in-frame clones, and not every one. The sample consists of approximately 120,000 clones, more than 70% of them appearing once. The germline gives CDR1 SQVTM, CDR2 ANQGSEA. This CDR3 is 16 amino acids long. Trimming stripped 6 bases from V and 1 base from J, with 21 bases between. This chain joins TRBV29-1 and TRBJ2-5; D is perhaps TRBD2 (5 bases). This clonotype originated in an adult in good health. This specimen was peripheral blood, taken on day 0 of AZD1222 vaccination. The CDR3 reads CSVAAAGATAQETQYF. CDR3 DNA: TGCAGCGTCGCAGCGGCAGGCGCCACGGCCCAAGAGACCCAGTACTTC.